This T cell receptor (beta chain) emerged from a study of Graves' ophthalmopathy and Graves' hyperthyroidism. The CDR3 is 8 residues long, counting both termini. Germline V gene lookup returns CDR1 SGHTA and CDR2 FQGNSA. RNA transcripts were the source from which TCR beta CDR3 regions were amplified. In the first round, RT-PCR was carried out with HTBI primers, and a multiplex PCR formed the second round. TCRdb itself ran the multiplex PCR reads through MiXCR, one entry per CDR3 protein. The sample has approximately 1.2 million distinct CDR3 sequences; about 40% are singletons. Comment on this clonotype: No conserved phenylalanine or tryptophan ends this CDR3, so it is likely a read error. The limits of the CDR3 on the DNA are not certain, so only TCRdb's listed CDR3 is given.

The chain couples TRBV7-2 to TRBJ2-5. This receptor was obtained from an adult man with Graves' hyperthyroidism. The specimen was peripheral blood or thyroid tissue (not recorded which). The CDR3 is CASSPYQT.